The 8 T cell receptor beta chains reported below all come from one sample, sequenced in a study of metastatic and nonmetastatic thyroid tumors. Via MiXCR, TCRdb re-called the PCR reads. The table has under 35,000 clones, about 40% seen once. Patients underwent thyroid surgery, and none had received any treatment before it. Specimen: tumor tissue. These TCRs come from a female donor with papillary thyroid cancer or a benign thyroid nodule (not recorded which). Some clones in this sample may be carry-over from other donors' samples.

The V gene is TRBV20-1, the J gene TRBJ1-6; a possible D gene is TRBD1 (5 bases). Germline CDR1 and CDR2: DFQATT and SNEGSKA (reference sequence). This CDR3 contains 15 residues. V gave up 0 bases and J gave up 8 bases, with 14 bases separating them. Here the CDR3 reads CSARDLQKGDSPLHF. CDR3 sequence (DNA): TGCAGTGCTAGAGATCTACAGAAAGGGGATTCACCCCTCCACTTT.

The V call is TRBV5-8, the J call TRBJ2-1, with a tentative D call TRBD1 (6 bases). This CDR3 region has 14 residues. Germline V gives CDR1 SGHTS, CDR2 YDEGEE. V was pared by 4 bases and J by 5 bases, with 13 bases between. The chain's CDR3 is CASSTHRVDNEQFF. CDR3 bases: TGTGCCAGCAGCACGCACAGGGTCGACAATGAGCAGTTCTTC.

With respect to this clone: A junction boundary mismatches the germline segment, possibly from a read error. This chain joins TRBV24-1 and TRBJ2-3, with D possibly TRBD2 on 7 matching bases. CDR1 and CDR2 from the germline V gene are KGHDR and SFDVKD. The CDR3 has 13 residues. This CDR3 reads CAARGGSTGTQYF. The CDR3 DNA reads TGTGCCGCGAGGGGGGGAAGTACAGGTACGCAGTATTTT.

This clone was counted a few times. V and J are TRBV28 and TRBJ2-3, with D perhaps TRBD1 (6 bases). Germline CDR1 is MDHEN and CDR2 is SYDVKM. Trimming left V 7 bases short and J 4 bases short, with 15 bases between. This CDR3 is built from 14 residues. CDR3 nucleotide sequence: TGTGCCAGCAACATAGGGGGTGATTCAGATACGCAGTATTTT. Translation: CASNIGGDSDTQYF.

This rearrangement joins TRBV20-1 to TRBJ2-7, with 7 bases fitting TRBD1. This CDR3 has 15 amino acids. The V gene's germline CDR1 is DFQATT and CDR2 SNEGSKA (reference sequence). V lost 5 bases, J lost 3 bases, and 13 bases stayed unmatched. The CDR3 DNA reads TGCAGTGCTTTTCGAGACAGGGACGGACACTACGAGCAGTACTTC. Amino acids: CSAFRDRDGHYEQYF.

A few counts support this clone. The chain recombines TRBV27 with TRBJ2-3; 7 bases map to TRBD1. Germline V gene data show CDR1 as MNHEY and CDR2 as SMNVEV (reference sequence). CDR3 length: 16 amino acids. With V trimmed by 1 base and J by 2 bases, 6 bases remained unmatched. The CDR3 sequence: CASSLFHGTVTDTQYF. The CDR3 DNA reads TGTGCCAGCAGTTTATTTCATGGGACAGTCACAGATACGCAGTATTTT.

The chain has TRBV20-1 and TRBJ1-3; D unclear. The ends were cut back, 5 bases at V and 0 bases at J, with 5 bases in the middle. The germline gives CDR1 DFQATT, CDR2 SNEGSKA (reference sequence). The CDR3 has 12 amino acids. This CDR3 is CSAYPSGNTIYF. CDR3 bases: TGCAGTGCTTACCCCTCTGGAAACACCATATATTTT.

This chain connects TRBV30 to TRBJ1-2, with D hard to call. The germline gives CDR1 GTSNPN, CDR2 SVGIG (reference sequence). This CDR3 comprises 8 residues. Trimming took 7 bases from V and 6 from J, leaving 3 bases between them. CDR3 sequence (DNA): TGTGCCTTAAATGGCTACACCTTC. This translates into CALNGYTF.